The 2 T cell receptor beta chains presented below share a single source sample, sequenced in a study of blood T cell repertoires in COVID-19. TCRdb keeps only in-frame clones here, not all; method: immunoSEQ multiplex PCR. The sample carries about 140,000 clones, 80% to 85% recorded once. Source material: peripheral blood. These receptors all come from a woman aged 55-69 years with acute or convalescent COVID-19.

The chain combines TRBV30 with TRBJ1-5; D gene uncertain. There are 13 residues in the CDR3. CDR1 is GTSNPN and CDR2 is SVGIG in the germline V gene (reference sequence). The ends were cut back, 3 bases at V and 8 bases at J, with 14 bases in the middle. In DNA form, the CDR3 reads TGTGCCTGGAGCATCGGTTATCGGGAGCCCCAGCATTTT. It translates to CAWSIGYREPQHF.

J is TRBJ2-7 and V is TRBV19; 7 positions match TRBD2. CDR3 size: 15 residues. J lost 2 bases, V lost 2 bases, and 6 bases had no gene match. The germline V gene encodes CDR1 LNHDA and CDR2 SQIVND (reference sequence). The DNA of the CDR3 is TGTGCCAGTAGTATATCCGGAGCGGGAACCTACGAGCAGTACTTC. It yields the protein CASSISGAGTYEQYF.